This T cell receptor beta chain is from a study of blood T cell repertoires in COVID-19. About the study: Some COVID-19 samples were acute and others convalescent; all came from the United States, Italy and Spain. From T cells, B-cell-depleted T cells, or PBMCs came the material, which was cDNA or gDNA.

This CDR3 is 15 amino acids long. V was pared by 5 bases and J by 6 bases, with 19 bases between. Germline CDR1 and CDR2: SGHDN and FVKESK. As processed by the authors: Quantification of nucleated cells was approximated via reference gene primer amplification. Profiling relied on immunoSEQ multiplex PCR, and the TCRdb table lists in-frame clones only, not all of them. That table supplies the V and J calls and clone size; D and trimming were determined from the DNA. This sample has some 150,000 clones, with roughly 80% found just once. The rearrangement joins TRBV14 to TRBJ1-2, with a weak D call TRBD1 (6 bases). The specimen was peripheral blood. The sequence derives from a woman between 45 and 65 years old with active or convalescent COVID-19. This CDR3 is CASSVSFGTPNGYTF. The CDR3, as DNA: TGTGCCAGCAGCGTGAGTTTCGGGACACCAAATGGCTACACCTTC.